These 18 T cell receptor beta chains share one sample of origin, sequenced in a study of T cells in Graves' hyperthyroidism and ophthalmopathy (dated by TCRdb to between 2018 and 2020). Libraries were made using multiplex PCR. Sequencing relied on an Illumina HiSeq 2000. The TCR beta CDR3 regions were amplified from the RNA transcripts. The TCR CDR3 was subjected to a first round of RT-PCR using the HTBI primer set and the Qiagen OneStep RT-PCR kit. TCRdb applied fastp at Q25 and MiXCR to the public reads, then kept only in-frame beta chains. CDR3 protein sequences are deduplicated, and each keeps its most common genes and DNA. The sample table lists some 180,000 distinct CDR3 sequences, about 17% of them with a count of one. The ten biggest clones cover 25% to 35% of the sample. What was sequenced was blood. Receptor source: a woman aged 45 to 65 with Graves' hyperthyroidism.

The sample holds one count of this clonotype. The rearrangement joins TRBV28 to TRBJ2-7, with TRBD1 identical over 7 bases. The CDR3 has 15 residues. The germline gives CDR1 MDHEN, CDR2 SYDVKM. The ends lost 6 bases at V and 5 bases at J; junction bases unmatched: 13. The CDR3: CASSYDRDREDEQYF. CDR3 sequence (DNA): TGTGCCAGCAGCTATGACAGGGACCGAGAGGACGAGCAGTACTTC.

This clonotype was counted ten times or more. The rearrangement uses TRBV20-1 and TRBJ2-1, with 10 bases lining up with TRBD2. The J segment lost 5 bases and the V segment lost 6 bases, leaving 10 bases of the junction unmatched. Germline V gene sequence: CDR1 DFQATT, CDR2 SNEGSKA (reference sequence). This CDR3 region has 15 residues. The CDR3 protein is CSANSGGKTHNEQFF. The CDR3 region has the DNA TGCAGTGCCAATAGCGGGGGGAAGACCCACAATGAGCAGTTCTTC.

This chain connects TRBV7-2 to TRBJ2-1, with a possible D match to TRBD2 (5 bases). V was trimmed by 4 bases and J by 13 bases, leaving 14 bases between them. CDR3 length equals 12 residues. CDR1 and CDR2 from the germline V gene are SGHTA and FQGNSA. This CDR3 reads CASSSPGRTQFF. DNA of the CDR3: TGTGCCAGCAGCTCCCCGGGTCGGACTCAGTTCTTC.

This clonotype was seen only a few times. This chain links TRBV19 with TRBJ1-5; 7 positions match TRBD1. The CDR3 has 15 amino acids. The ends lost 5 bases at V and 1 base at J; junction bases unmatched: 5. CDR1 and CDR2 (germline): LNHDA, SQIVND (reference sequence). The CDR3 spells CASSANRGSNQPQHF. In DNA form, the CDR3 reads TGTGCCAGTAGTGCTAACAGGGGCAGCAATCAGCCCCAGCATTTT.

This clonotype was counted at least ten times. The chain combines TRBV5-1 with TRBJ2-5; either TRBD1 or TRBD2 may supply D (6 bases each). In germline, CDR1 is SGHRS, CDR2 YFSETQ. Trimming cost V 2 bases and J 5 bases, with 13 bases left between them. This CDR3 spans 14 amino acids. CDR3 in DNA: TGCGCCAGCAGCTTCGTCGGGGGCGGTGAGACCCAGTACTTC. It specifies CASSFVGGGETQYF.

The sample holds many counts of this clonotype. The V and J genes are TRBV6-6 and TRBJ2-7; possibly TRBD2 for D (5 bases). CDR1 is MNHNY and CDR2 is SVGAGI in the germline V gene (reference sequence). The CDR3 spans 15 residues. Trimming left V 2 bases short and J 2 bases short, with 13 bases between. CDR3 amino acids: CASSYLGSRTYEQYF. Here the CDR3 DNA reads TGTGCCAGCAGTTACCTTGGGAGTCGGACCTACGAGCAGTACTTC.

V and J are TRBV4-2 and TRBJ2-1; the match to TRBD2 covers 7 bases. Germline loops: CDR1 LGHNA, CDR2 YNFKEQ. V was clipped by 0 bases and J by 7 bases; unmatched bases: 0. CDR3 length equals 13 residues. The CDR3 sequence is CASSQEAGNEQFF. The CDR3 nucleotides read TGTGCCAGCAGCCAAGAAGCGGGAAATGAGCAGTTCTTC.

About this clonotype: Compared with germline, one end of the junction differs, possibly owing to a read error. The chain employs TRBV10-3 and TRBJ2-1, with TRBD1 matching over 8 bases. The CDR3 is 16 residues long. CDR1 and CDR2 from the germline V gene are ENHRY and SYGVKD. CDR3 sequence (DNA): TGTGCCAGCAGTGGCACGTCAGGGGGCGACTACAATGAGCAGTTCTTC. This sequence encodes CASSGTSGGDYNEQFF.

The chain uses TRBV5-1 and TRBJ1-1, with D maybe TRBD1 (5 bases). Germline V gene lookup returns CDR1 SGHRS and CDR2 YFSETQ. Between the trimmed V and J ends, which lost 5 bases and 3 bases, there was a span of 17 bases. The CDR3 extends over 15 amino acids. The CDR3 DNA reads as TGCGCCAGCAGTCCCGATCGACAGCGCCACACTGAAGCTTTCTTT. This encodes CASSPDRQRHTEAFF. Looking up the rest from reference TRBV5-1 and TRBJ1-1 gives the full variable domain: KAGVTQTPRYLIKTRGQQVTLSCSPISGHRSVSWYQQTPGQGLQFLFEYFSETQRNKGNFPGRFSGRQFSNSRSEMNVSTLELGDSALYLCASSPDRQRHTEAFFGQGTRLTVV.

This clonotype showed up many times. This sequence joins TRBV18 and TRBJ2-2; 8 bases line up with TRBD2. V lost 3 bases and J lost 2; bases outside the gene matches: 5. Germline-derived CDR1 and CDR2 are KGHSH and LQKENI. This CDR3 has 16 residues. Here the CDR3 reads CASSPAAGVNTGELFF. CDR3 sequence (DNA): TGTGCCAGCTCACCCGCAGCGGGGGTCAACACCGGGGAGCTGTTTTTT.

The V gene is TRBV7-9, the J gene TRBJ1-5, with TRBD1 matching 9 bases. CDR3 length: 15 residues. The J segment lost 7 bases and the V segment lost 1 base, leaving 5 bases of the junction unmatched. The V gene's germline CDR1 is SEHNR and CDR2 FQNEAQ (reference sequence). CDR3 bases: TGTGCCAGCAGCTTAGACAGGGGGCTCTGGCAGCCCCAGCATTTT. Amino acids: CASSLDRGLWQPQHF.

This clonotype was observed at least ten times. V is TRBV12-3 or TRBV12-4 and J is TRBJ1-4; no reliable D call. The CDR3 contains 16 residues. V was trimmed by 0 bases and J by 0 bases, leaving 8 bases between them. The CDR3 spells CASSLAGPATNEKLFF. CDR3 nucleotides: TGTGCCAGCAGTTTAGCAGGGCCTGCAACTAATGAAAAACTGTTTTTT.

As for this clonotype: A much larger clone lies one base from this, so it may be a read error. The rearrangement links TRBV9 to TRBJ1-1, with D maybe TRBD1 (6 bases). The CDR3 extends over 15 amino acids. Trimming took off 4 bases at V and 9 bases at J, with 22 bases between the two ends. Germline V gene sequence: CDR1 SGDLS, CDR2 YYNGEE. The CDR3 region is CASSPQGPRVDKAFF. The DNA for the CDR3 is TGTGCCAGCAGCCCCCAGGGGCCACGAGTGGATAAAGCTTTCTTT.

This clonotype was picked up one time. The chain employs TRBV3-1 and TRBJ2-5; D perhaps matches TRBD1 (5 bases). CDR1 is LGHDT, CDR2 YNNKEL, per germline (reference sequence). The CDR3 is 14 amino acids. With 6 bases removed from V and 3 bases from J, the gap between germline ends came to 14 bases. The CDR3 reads CASSLWKQEETQYF. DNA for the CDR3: TGTGCCAGCAGTTTATGGAAACAGGAAGAGACCCAGTACTTC.

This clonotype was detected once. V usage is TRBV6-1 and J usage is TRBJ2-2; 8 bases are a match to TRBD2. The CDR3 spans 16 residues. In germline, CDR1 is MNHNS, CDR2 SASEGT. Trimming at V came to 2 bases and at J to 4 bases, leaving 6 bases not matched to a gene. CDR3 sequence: CASSEWRGDFTGELFF. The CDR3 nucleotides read TGTGCCAGCAGTGAATGGCGGGGGGATTTCACCGGGGAGCTGTTTTTT.

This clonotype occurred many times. For the CDR3, the DNA is TGTGCCAGCAGGAGGGCCGTCCCCACAGATACGCAGTATTTT. Its protein product is CASRRAVPTDTQYF. The chain recombines TRBV6-1 with TRBJ2-3, with D possibly TRBD2 on 5 matching bases. The CDR3 is 14 residues long. V was trimmed by 6 bases and J by 2 bases, leaving 12 bases between them. Germline lookup yields CDR1 MNHNS and CDR2 SASEGT.

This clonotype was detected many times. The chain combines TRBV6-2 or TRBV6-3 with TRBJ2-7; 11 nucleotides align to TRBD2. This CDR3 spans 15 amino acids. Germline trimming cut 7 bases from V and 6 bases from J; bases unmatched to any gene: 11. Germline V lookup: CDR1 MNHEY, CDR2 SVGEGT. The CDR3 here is CASTLTSGDIAEQYF. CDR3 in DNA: TGTGCCAGCACCCTGACTAGCGGGGATATCGCCGAGCAGTACTTC.

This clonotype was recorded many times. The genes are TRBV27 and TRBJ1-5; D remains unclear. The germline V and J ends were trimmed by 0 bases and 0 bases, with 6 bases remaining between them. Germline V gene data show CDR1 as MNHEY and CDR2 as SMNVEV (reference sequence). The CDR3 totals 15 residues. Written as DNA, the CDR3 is TGTGCCAGCAGTTTATCGGGTATTAGCAATCAGCCCCAGCATTTT. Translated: CASSLSGISNQPQHF.